This entry concerns a single TCR beta chain. Its antigen is still unknown. The CDR3 consists of 15 residues. The V gene's germline CDR1 is MDHEN and CDR2 SYDVKM. V was cut by 2 bases and J by 0 bases, with 7 bases left in between. Profiling relied on immunoSEQ multiplex PCR, and the TCRdb table lists in-frame clones only, not all of them. The sample gives about 56,000 clones, about 81% of which show up once; roughly 0.4% is in the top ten. Single viable CD3+CD4+CD8-CD45RO+ cells were sorted as the memory CD4+ T cells. This sample is part of a study of memory CD4+ T cells and cytomegalovirus serostatus. Study as a whole: Healthy Belgian adult donors included roughly ten CMV-positive and some 24 CMV-negative people. Findings and limits, study-wide: Each of 60 to 80 CMV-associated TCRbeta sequences occurred in one to five individuals.

This TCR was sampled from an adult in good health and CMV-seronegative. The chain couples TRBV28 to TRBJ2-2; D is unclear. The sequenced sample was memory CD4+ T cells from blood. CDR3 region: CASSLRLANTGELFF. In DNA form, the CDR3 reads TGTGCCAGCAGTTTAAGGCTAGCGAACACCGGGGAGCTGTTTTTT.